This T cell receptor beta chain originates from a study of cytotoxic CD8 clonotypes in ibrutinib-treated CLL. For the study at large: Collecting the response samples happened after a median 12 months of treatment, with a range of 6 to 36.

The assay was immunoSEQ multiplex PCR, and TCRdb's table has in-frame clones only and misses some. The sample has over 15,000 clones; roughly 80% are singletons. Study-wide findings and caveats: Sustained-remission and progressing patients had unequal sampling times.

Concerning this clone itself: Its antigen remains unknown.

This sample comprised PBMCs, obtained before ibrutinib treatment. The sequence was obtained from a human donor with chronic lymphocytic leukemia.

The CDR3 bases are TGCGCCAGCAGCCAAGAACGGCAGTACGAGCAGTACTTC. It translates to CASSQERQYEQYF. V gene TRBV4-1 combines with J gene TRBJ2-7; D not certain. The ends were cut back, 0 bases at V and 4 bases at J, with 7 bases in the middle. The length of the CDR3 is 13 residues. Germline values: CDR1 MGHRA, CDR2 YSYEKL.